These 20 T cell receptor beta chains were all obtained from the same sample, sequenced in a study of CD8 T cells in ankylosing spondylitis. TCRdb ran MiXCR on the 5' RACE reads and lists one entry per CDR3 protein. Of some 33,000 distinct CDR3 sequences listed, about 14% are singletons. The source material was blood. Receptor source: a male donor with ankylosing spondylitis or in good health (not recorded which).

The chain carries TRBV12-3 or TRBV12-4 and TRBJ2-3; D gene uncertain. V dropped 9 bases and J dropped 4 bases, with 14 bases sitting between them. The CDR3 extends over 13 amino acids. The CDR3, as DNA: TGTGCCAGTAGCAAACAAACTTCAGATACGCAGTATTTT. Amino acids: CASSKQTSDTQYF.

The V and J genes are TRBV14 and TRBJ2-7; D is unclear. From germline, CDR1 is SGHDN and CDR2 FVKESK. V lost 1 base, J lost 9 bases, and 19 bases lay in between. This CDR3 has 15 residues. CDR3 bases: TGTGCCAGCAGCCAAGGCCCGCGCCGCGGAGCCCCGCAGTACTTC. This codes for CASSQGPRRGAPQYF.

The CDR3 DNA sequence: TGTGCCAGCAGCTCCCGGGACAGGGCTGTCAATGAGCAGTTCTTC. It translates to CASSSRDRAVNEQFF. The chain employs TRBV7-9 and TRBJ2-1, with TRBD1 matching 9 bases. CDR1 SEHNR and CDR2 FQNEAQ come from the germline V gene (reference sequence). CDR3 size: 15 residues. V lost 4 bases to trimming and J lost 6 bases; unmatched junction nucleotides: 7. Full variable domain (remainder filled in from reference TRBV7-9 and TRBJ2-1): DTGVSQNPRHKITKRGQNVTFRCDPISEHNRLYWYRQTLGQGPEFLTYFQNEAQLEKSRLLSDRFSAERPKGSFSTLEIQRTEQGDSAMYLCASSSRDRAVNEQFFGPGTRLTVL.

This clonotype was seen at least ten times. The chain links TRBV29-1 to TRBJ1-1; D is undetermined. Between the trimmed V and J ends, which lost 6 bases and 11 bases, there was a span of 16 bases. The CDR3 length is 11 residues. CDR1 and CDR2 from the germline V gene are SQVTM and ANQGSEA. The CDR3 spells CSVRTGDGAFF. The CDR3 coding sequence is TGCAGCGTCAGGACCGGGGATGGGGCTTTCTTT.

Only one count was recorded for this clonotype. This chain links TRBV6-2 or TRBV6-3 with TRBJ1-1; D ambiguous. V lost 7 bases, J lost 4 bases, and 13 bases lay in between. Germline lookup yields CDR1 MNHEY and CDR2 SVGEGT. The CDR3 is 13 residues long. The CDR3 DNA sequence: TGTGCCAGCATCCCGTTATCCTTCACTGAAGCTTTCTTT. Protein: CASIPLSFTEAFF.

The chain combines TRBV7-2 with TRBJ2-1; TRBD2 might be the D (5 bases). The CDR3 sequence is 15 residues long. With 7 bases removed from V and 5 bases from J, the gap between germline ends came to 18 bases. Germline loops: CDR1 SGHTA, CDR2 FQGNSA. CDR3 bases: TGTGCCAGCATGAGGACTCCTCCAGAAGACAATGAGCAGTTCTTC. Protein: CASMRTPPEDNEQFF.

The CDR3 loop is CASSLFAGEGETQYF. CDR3 sequence (DNA): TGTGCCAGCAGTTTATTCGCGGGCGAGGGAGAGACCCAGTACTTC. The rearrangement joins TRBV12-3 or TRBV12-4 to TRBJ2-5; D is perhaps TRBD2 (5 bases). This CDR3 contains 15 residues. V lost 2 bases and J lost 4, with 14 bases in between.

This clonotype has more than one count but fewer than ten. This chain links TRBV5-5 with TRBJ2-7; D remains ambiguous. Germline assignment: CDR1 SGHKS and CDR2 YYEKEE (reference sequence). V gave up 4 bases and J gave up 3 bases, with 14 bases separating them. The CDR3 spans 14 residues. The CDR3: CASSPWTGNYEQYV. For the CDR3, the DNA is TGTGCCAGCAGCCCATGGACGGGTAACTACGAGCAGTACGTC.

This clonotype was seen a handful of times. This chain joins TRBV18 and TRBJ2-7, with D perhaps TRBD2 (6 bases). Germline values: CDR1 KGHSH, CDR2 LQKENI. V lost 5 bases and J 3 bases, leaving 11 bases between the germline ends. This CDR3 is 13 amino acids long. CDR3 nucleotides: TGTGCCAGCTCAGCAGAGGGACTCTACGAGCAGTACGTC. It translates to CASSAEGLYEQYV.

This clonotype appeared a few times. This rearrangement joins TRBV7-2 to TRBJ2-1; D remains unclear. Germline V gives CDR1 SGHTA, CDR2 FQGNSA. CDR3 size: 14 residues. The ends were cut back, 6 bases at V and 6 bases at J, with 15 bases in the middle. The CDR3 DNA sequence: TGTGCCAGCAGTCCCGTTCGACTCTCCAATGAGCAGTTCTTC. Translating it yields CASSPVRLSNEQFF.

This clonotype was counted between two and nine times. The chain is built from TRBV5-1 and TRBJ2-4; D possibly corresponds to TRBD1 (5 bases). This CDR3 is built from 15 residues. Germline V lookup: CDR1 SGHRS, CDR2 YFSETQ. V was pared by 0 bases and J by 8 bases, with 15 bases between. The CDR3: CASSLGGTTVDIQYF. DNA of the CDR3: TGCGCCAGCAGCTTGGGGGGCACCACCGTCGACATTCAGTACTTC.

This clonotype was counted ten times or more. This chain uses TRBV7-9 with TRBJ2-1; D is unclear. The CDR3 has 13 residues. Germline V gives CDR1 SEHNR, CDR2 FQNEAQ (reference sequence). Trimming took 1 base from V and 4 from J, leaving 5 bases between them. The CDR3 coding sequence is TGTGCCAGCAGCTTAGGCTCTTACAATGAGCAGTTCTTC. Translated, it gives CASSLGSYNEQFF.

This clonotype showed up just a few times. The chain combines TRBV30 with TRBJ2-1; D call uncertain. Between the trimmed V and J ends, which lost 1 base and 1 base, there was a span of 2 bases. Germline CDR1 and CDR2: GTSNPN and SVGIG (reference sequence). The CDR3 spans 12 residues. CDR3 in DNA: TGTGCCTGGAGTGGATCCTACAATGAGCAGTTCTTC. It is translated as CAWSGSYNEQFF.

This clonotype was seen a few times. This chain joins TRBV12-3 or TRBV12-4 and TRBJ1-1; D is uncertain. With 7 bases removed from V and 5 bases from J, the gap between germline ends came to 17 bases. The CDR3 is 14 amino acids. The CDR3 loop is CASKDRYMGTEAFF. The CDR3 DNA reads as TGTGCCAGCAAGGACCGTTACATGGGAACTGAAGCTTTCTTT.

The gene calls are TRBV30 and TRBJ1-1; 9 positions agree with TRBD1. CDR1 and CDR2 (germline): GTSNPN, SVGIG (reference sequence). With V trimmed by 2 bases and J by 5 bases, 3 bases remained unmatched. The length of the CDR3 is 13 residues. The CDR3 loop reads CAWSPDRGTEAFF. CDR3 sequence (DNA): TGTGCCTGGAGTCCTGACAGGGGGACTGAAGCTTTCTTT.

The chain employs TRBV28 and TRBJ1-1; D perhaps matches TRBD1 (6 bases). The ends were cut back, 6 bases at V and 8 bases at J, with 13 bases in the middle. Germline lookup yields CDR1 MDHEN and CDR2 SYDVKM. The CDR3 consists of 12 residues. CDR3 residues: CASRPTTGEAFF. CDR3 DNA sequence: TGTGCCAGCAGGCCGACCACAGGGGAAGCTTTCTTT.

This clonotype has at least ten counts. V and J are TRBV30 and TRBJ1-4; D not certain. V lost 3 bases to trimming and J lost 1 base, with 6 bases between them. Per the germline V gene, CDR1 is GTSNPN and CDR2 is SVGIG (reference sequence). This CDR3 contains 13 residues. CDR3 in amino acids: CAWRVGTNEKLFF. The CDR3 DNA sequence: TGTGCCTGGAGAGTGGGAACTAATGAAAAACTGTTTTTT.

This clonotype is classed as medium-sized. The chain combines TRBV24-1 with TRBJ2-3; possible D gene TRBD1, 5 bases. V was cut by 4 bases and J by 1 base, with 14 bases left in between. Germline assignment: CDR1 KGHDR and CDR2 SFDVKD. The CDR3 is 16 amino acids. The CDR3 region is CATSDPSTDRTDTQYF. CDR3 nucleotides: TGTGCCACCAGTGACCCTTCGACAGACCGCACAGATACGCAGTATTTT.

The gene calls are TRBV7-9 and TRBJ1-4; 12 bases are a match to TRBD1. Germline V gene lookup returns CDR1 SEHNR and CDR2 FQNEAQ (reference sequence). The CDR3 loop spans 17 amino acids. V lost 5 bases, J lost 6 bases, and 10 bases stayed unmatched. The CDR3 sequence is CASSPGQGARSHEKLFF. DNA for the CDR3: TGTGCCAGCAGCCCGGGACAGGGGGCGCGTAGTCATGAAAAACTGTTTTTT. The variable domain in full, completed from reference TRBV7-9 and TRBJ1-4, reads DTGVSQNPRHKITKRGQNVTFRCDPISEHNRLYWYRQTLGQGPEFLTYFQNEAQLEKSRLLSDRFSAERPKGSFSTLEIQRTEQGDSAMYLCASSPGQGARSHEKLFFGSGTQLSVL.

The chain combines TRBV4-3 with TRBJ2-2, with D hard to call. V gave up 1 base and J gave up 4 bases, with 10 bases separating them. This CDR3 has 15 residues. Germline V gives CDR1 LGHNA, CDR2 YSLEER. The CDR3 region has the DNA TGCGCCAGCAGCCAAGTTTTAGTCCCCACCGGGGAGCTGTTTTTT. This codes for CASSQVLVPTGELFF.